This note documents a single T cell receptor beta chain sequence. The antigen is not known. With V trimmed by 4 bases and J by 8 bases, 8 bases remained unmatched. This CDR3 spans 13 amino acids. Germline V gives CDR1 SQVTM, CDR2 ANQGSEA. With a J-beta primer mix and a sample-barcoded 5' primer, a second PCR ran about 6 to 11 cycles. TCRdb recomputed calls from the 5' RACE reads with MiXCR, one row per CDR3 protein. Here the sample spans about 570,000 distinct CDR3 sequences, 27% being singletons. The data are from a study of blood T cells in healthy people across ages. Peripheral blood from each donor was collected in a volume of 9.5 to 10 milliliters. Findings of the study overall: Total diversity from one million sequenced T cells was likely underestimated.

Sequences were obtained from blood. V is TRBV29-1 and J is TRBJ1-2, with 9 bases matching TRBD1. This receptor was obtained from a woman aged 70-85 years in good health. The CDR3 sequence is CSVVRTGAGGYTF. The CDR3, as DNA: TGCAGCGTTGTCAGGACAGGGGCCGGGGGCTACACCTTC.